This entry lists 9 T cell receptor beta chains sequenced from one sample in a study of regulatory T cells in long-lasting Graves disease. Time point reported: newly diagnosed GD, antithyroid drugs for less than 3 months. The TCR library was made from RNA extracted from PBMCs. With iRepertoire HTBI primers and Arm-PCR of CDR3 regions, TCR beta libraries were built. One entry per CDR3 protein results from TCRdb running MiXCR on the multiplex PCR reads. The sample lists 350,000 to 550,000 distinct CDR3 sequences; just under 15% were seen once. These sequences were also reported in another study, on T cells in Graves' hyperthyroidism and ophthalmopathy.

The sequences come from peripheral blood mononuclear cells (PBMCs), collected at new diagnosis, from a patient treated with antithyroid drugs. These receptors all come from a woman aged 30 to 39 with Graves disease.

This clonotype has more than one count but fewer than ten. The rearrangement joins TRBV4-1 to TRBJ2-1; D is ambiguous. Per germline, CDR1 MGHRA and CDR2 YSYEKL. CDR3 size: 12 residues. The V end lost 1 base, the J end lost 9 bases, and 7 bases lay between the germline ends. CDR3: CASSQVSSEQFF. The CDR3 nucleotides read TGCGCCAGCAGCCAAGTATCTAGTGAGCAGTTCTTC.

This clonotype appeared a few times. V usage is TRBV5-8 and J usage is TRBJ1-5; 7 bases agree with TRBD1. There are 13 residues in the CDR3. V dropped 4 bases and J dropped 7; count of bases not matched to a gene: 5. Germline values: CDR1 SGHTS, CDR2 YDEGEE. CDR3 DNA sequence: TGTGCCAGCAGCAACGACAGGGCACAGCCCCAGCATTTT. Translated, it gives CASSNDRAQPQHF.

This clonotype was seen many times. The rearrangement joins TRBV30 to TRBJ2-2; unclear D gene. CDR3 length: 16 amino acids. V lost 1 base, J lost 0 bases, and 12 bases lay in between. CDR1 and CDR2 (germline): GTSNPN, SVGIG (reference sequence). CDR3 sequence reads: CAWSGKYLSNTGELFF. The DNA for the CDR3 is TGTGCCTGGAGTGGCAAGTACTTATCGAACACCGGGGAGCTGTTTTTT.

This clonotype was detected many times. This chain connects TRBV15 to TRBJ1-4; D remains unclear. Germline-derived CDR1 and CDR2 are LNHNV and YYDKDF (reference sequence). Trimming left V 0 bases short and J 3 bases short, with 11 bases between. The CDR3 extends over 16 amino acids. For the CDR3, the DNA is TGTGCCACCAGCAGAGATTGGCGATTATCTAATGAAAAACTGTTTTTT. Residues: CATSRDWRLSNEKLFF. Full variable domain (rest looked up from reference TRBV15 and TRBJ1-4): DAMVIQNPRYQVTQFGKPVTLSCSQTLNHNVMYWYQQKSSQAPKLLFHYYDKDFNNEADTPDNFQSRRPNTSFCFLDIRSPGLGDTAMYLCATSRDWRLSNEKLFFGSGTQLSVL.

V gene TRBV14 combines with J gene TRBJ2-7; TRBD1 agrees at 8 bases. The CDR3 covers 15 residues. Germline assignment: CDR1 SGHDN and CDR2 FVKESK. J gave up 2 bases and V 1 base, and 4 bases lay outside the gene matches. Written as DNA, the CDR3 is TGTGCCAGCAGCCAAGCCGACAGGGGCCCCTACGAGCAGTACTTC. This translates into CASSQADRGPYEQYF.

Comment on this clonotype: A single base separates this from a much larger clone, so it may be a read error. This chain uses TRBV11-2 with TRBJ2-2, with TRBD2 matching 7 bases. CDR3 length: 15 amino acids. Germline V gene data show CDR1 as SGHAT and CDR2 as FQNNGV. The CDR3 loop is CASSLIGRNTGGLFF. The DNA of the CDR3 is TGTGCCAGCAGCTTAATCGGGAGGAACACCGGGGGGCTGTTTTTT.

In regard to this clonotype: This may come from a read error, since a much larger clone is one base off. The chain has TRBV15 and TRBJ2-3; TRBD2 matches 8 bases. The J call could be wrong; TRBJ2-7 is a better fit for the DNA end. CDR3 length equals 17 residues. The germline V gene has CDR1 LNHNV and CDR2 YYDKDF (reference sequence). CDR3 sequence (DNA): TGTGCCACCAGCAGTTATAGCGGGACCGCCTCCTACAATGAGCAGTACTTC. This gives the protein CATSSYSGTASYNEQYF.

This clonotype was found many times. The J gene is TRBJ2-1, the V gene TRBV30, with D tentatively TRBD1 (5 bases). Germline V gene data show CDR1 as GTSNPN and CDR2 as SVGIG (reference sequence). The CDR3 extends over 12 amino acids. V dropped 2 bases and J dropped 5 bases, with 7 bases sitting between them. Written as DNA, the CDR3 is TGTGCCTGGAGTTTGGACAACAATGAGCAGTTCTTC. Its protein is CAWSLDNNEQFF.

This clonotype occurred many times. This chain joins TRBV3-1 and TRBJ1-4, with D hard to call. V was trimmed by 2 bases and J by 4 bases, leaving 20 bases between them. The CDR3 runs to 18 residues. Germline V gene lookup returns CDR1 LGHDT and CDR2 YNNKEL (reference sequence). This chain's CDR3 is CASSQSWASPPGNEKLFF. CDR3 DNA: TGTGCCAGCAGCCAAAGCTGGGCCAGCCCTCCTGGTAATGAAAAACTGTTTTTT.